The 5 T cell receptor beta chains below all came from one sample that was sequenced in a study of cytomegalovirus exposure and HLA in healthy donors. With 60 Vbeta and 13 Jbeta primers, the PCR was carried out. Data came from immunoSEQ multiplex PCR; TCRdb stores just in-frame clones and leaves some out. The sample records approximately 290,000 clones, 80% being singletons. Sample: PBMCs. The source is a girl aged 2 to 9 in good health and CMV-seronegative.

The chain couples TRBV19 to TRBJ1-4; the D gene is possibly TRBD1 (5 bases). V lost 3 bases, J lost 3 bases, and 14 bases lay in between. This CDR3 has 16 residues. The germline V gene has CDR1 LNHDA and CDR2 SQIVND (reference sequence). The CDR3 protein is CASSIRPLGPNEKLFF. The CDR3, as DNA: TGTGCCAGTAGTATCCGTCCCTTGGGGCCTAATGAAAAACTGTTTTTT.

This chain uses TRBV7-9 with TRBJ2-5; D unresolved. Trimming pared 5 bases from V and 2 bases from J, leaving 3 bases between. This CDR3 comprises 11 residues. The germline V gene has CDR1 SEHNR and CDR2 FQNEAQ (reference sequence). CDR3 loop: CASSPQETQYF. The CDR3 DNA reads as TGTGCCAGCAGCCCTCAAGAGACCCAGTACTTC. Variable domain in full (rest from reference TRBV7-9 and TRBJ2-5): DTGVSQNPRHKITKRGQNVTFRCDPISEHNRLYWYRQTLGQGPEFLTYFQNEAQLEKSRLLSDRFSAERPKGSFSTLEIQRTEQGDSAMYLCASSPQETQYFGPGTRLLVL.

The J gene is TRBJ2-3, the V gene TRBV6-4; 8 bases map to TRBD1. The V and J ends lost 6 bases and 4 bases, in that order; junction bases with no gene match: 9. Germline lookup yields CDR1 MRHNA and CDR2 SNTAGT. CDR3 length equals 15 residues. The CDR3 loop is CASSLDRGGADTQYF. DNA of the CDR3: TGTGCCAGCAGCCTCGACAGGGGTGGTGCAGATACGCAGTATTTT.

The CDR3 spells CAWNRGTIQPQHF. CDR3 in DNA: TGTGCCTGGAACAGGGGAACGATTCAGCCCCAGCATTTT. This chain links TRBV30 with TRBJ1-5; 7 nucleotides line up with TRBD1. The CDR3 totals 13 residues. V lost 4 bases, J lost 6 bases, and 6 bases stayed unmatched. CDR1 is GTSNPN, CDR2 SVGIG, per germline (reference sequence).

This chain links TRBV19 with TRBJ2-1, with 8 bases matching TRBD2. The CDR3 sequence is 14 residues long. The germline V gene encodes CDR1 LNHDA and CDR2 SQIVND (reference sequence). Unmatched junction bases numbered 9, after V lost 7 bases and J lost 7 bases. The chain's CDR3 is CASTRGGSYNEQFF. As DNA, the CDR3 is TGTGCCAGTACCCGGGGGGGGAGTTATAATGAGCAGTTCTTC.